This passage covers 25 T cell receptor beta chains from one sample sequenced in a study of T cell repertoires in cytomegalovirus infection. TCRdb recomputed calls from the reads with MiXCR, one row per CDR3 protein. The sample holds around 55,000 distinct CDR3 sequences, roughly a fifth seen once. No antigen is known for these receptors. The sequencing here drew on CD8+ T cells from cultured PBMCs, taken from culture after CMV antigen stimulation. These receptor sequences come from a human donor in good health (CMV status not recorded). Some clones in this sample may be carry-over from other donors' samples.

This clonotype was seen a few times. The V and J genes are TRBV11-2 and TRBJ2-3; D not certain. Trimming cost V 1 base and J 4 bases, with 6 bases left between them. The V gene's germline CDR1 is SGHAT and CDR2 FQNNGV. CDR3 length: 13 residues. As DNA, the CDR3 is TGTGCCAGCAGCTTAGGGGTTGCAGATACGCAGTATTTT. Protein sequence: CASSLGVADTQYF.

The sample holds a few counts of this clonotype. The chain is built from TRBV7-9 and TRBJ2-7, with TRBD2 as a possible D gene (6 bases). Trimming cost V 3 bases and J 3 bases, with 15 bases left between them. Germline V gene data show CDR1 as SEHNR and CDR2 as FQNEAQ (reference sequence). The CDR3 runs 15 residues. The DNA for the CDR3 is TGTGCCAGCAGCTTGCCTTCGGAGGGATACTACGAGCAGTACTTC. Translated: CASSLPSEGYYEQYF.

This clonotype was observed many times. V gene TRBV7-2 combines with J gene TRBJ1-1, with D tentatively TRBD1 (5 bases). The CDR3 contains 15 residues. V lost 6 bases, J lost 4 bases, and 18 bases lay in between. Germline CDR1 is SGHTA and CDR2 is FQGNSA. CDR3 in DNA: TGTGCCAGCAGAAATAAAGCCGGGGGTGGCACTGAAGCTTTCTTT. As protein: CASRNKAGGGTEAFF.

This clonotype showed up just a few times. This chain links TRBV12-3 or TRBV12-4 with TRBJ2-1; 7 bases map to TRBD2. The length of the CDR3 is 15 residues. Losses at the gene ends were 1 base for V and 2 bases for J; bases not matched to a gene: 2. The CDR3 region is CASSLGLAAYNEQFF. CDR3 nucleotides: TGTGCCAGCAGTTTAGGTCTAGCGGCCTACAATGAGCAGTTCTTC.

This clonotype was observed many times. V gene TRBV20-1 combines with J gene TRBJ2-7; perhaps TRBD2 as D (6 bases). The germline V gene has CDR1 DFQATT and CDR2 SNEGSKA (reference sequence). Trimming shortened V by 5 bases and J by 7 bases, and 18 bases separated the two germline ends. The CDR3 consists of 13 residues. The CDR3 DNA reads as TGCAGTGCTCCATCGGGAGCGTTCGGGGAGCAGTACTTC. Translated, it gives CSAPSGAFGEQYF.

The rearrangement joins TRBV7-2 to TRBJ1-5, with TRBD1 as a possible D gene (5 bases). In germline, CDR1 is SGHTA, CDR2 FQGNSA. V gave up 2 bases and J gave up 5 bases, with 19 bases separating them. This CDR3 is built from 17 residues. The CDR3, as DNA: TGTGCCAGCAGCTTAATTCCGATTGGGGGGATTGATCAGCCCCAGCATTTT. Translation gives CASSLIPIGGIDQPQHF.

This chain connects TRBV12-3 or TRBV12-4 to TRBJ2-3; 10 bases line up with TRBD2. The V segment lost 8 bases and the J segment 2 bases; nucleotides outside the gene matches: 4. The CDR3 totals 14 residues. CDR3 loop: CASLSGGATDTQYF. Written as DNA, the CDR3 is TGTGCCAGCCTAAGCGGGGGGGCCACAGATACGCAGTATTTT.

This clonotype has just a few counts. This chain connects TRBV6-6 to TRBJ2-3, with 10 bases matching TRBD2. V trimming: 5 bases; J trimming: 5 bases; junction bases outside the gene matches: 4. Germline CDR1 and CDR2: MNHNY and SVGAGI (reference sequence). The CDR3 is made up of 14 amino acids. CDR3 bases: TGTGCCAGCAGTAGCGGGGGGGCCAGAGATACGCAGTATTTT. Residues: CASSSGGARDTQYF.

The V and J genes are TRBV7-2 and TRBJ2-3; TRBD2 aligns across 15 bases. The CDR3 length is 19 residues. Germline CDR1 reads SGHTA; CDR2 reads FQGNSA. Losses at the gene ends were 4 bases for V and 2 bases for J; bases not matched to a gene: 10. CDR3 in amino acids: CASSWTSGGGRLSTDTQYF. The CDR3 DNA reads TGTGCCAGCAGCTGGACTAGCGGGGGGGGGCGGCTGTCCACAGATACGCAGTATTTT. The whole variable domain, filled in from reference TRBV7-2 and TRBJ2-3, reads GAGVSQSPSNKVTEKGKDVELRCDPISGHTALYWYRQSLGQGLEFLIYFQGNSAPDKSGLPSDRFSAERTGGSVSTLTIQRTQQEDSAVYLCASSWTSGGGRLSTDTQYFGPGTRLTVL.

This clonotype was counted only a few times. The V and J genes are TRBV6-5 and TRBJ1-2; possibly TRBD1 for D (6 bases). The CDR3 contains 16 residues. Per the germline V gene, CDR1 is MNHEY and CDR2 is SVGAGI. Deletions cut 6 bases from V and 5 bases from J, with 22 bases between. The CDR3 here is CASSYRPTGNYYGYTF. The CDR3 DNA is TGTGCCAGCAGCTACCGACCTACAGGGAACTATTATGGCTACACCTTC.

CDR3 coding DNA: TGTGCCAGCAGTCCCTTTGGCACCGGGACAGGGCGCTACGAGCAGTACTTC. Protein product: CASSPFGTGTGRYEQYF. The rearrangement joins TRBV28 to TRBJ2-7; TRBD1 aligns across 9 bases. CDR1 is MDHEN and CDR2 is SYDVKM in the germline V gene. V lost 5 bases, J lost 3 bases, and 14 bases stayed unmatched. There are 17 residues in the CDR3.

The CDR3 loop reads CASREGLAGGRGYNEQFF. CDR3 DNA: TGTGCCAGCAGGGAGGGACTAGCGGGAGGAAGGGGCTACAATGAGCAGTTCTTC. The chain has TRBV27 and TRBJ2-1; 15 nucleotides line up with TRBD2. Germline V gene lookup returns CDR1 MNHEY and CDR2 SMNVEV (reference sequence). The CDR3 sequence is 18 residues long. The V gene end was trimmed by 6 bases and the J gene end by 3 bases; junction bases not matched to a gene: 9.

There are a few counts of this clonotype. V is TRBV7-9 and J is TRBJ2-7; 13 nucleotides agree with TRBD2. The CDR3 length is 13 residues. V was clipped by 10 bases and J by 3 bases; unmatched bases: 3. CDR1 is SEHNR, CDR2 FQNEAQ, per germline (reference sequence). This CDR3 is CATGLAGFYEQYF. For the CDR3, the DNA is TGTGCCACGGGACTAGCGGGATTCTACGAGCAGTACTTC.

The chain joins TRBV7-2 to TRBJ2-7; D is possibly TRBD1 (6 bases). V lost 5 bases, J lost 0 bases, and 17 bases lay in between. The CDR3 has 16 residues. Germline V gene sequence: CDR1 SGHTA, CDR2 FQGNSA. The DNA for the CDR3 is TGTGCCAGCAGCCCCCTGGGGGCAGCCCTCTCCTACGAGCAGTACTTC. The encoded protein is CASSPLGAALSYEQYF. Combining the CDR3 with reference TRBV7-2 and TRBJ2-7 gives the whole variable domain GAGVSQSPSNKVTEKGKDVELRCDPISGHTALYWYRQSLGQGLEFLIYFQGNSAPDKSGLPSDRFSAERTGGSVSTLTIQRTQQEDSAVYLCASSPLGAALSYEQYFGPGTRLTVT.

This clonotype appeared a few times. This chain joins TRBV4-3 and TRBJ2-5; D ambiguous. This CDR3 has 15 residues. The germline V and J ends were trimmed by 0 bases and 7 bases, with 15 bases remaining between them. CDR1 and CDR2 (germline): LGHNA, YSLEER. The DNA for the CDR3 is TGCGCCAGCAGCCAAGATCGAGGCATACGCTCGACCCAGTACTTC. Amino acids: CASSQDRGIRSTQYF.

The rearrangement links TRBV6-1 to TRBJ2-7; TRBD2 matches at 13 bases. The CDR3 runs to 15 residues. The germline gives CDR1 MNHNS, CDR2 SASEGT. V lost 6 bases, J lost 3 bases, and 5 bases stayed unmatched. This chain's CDR3 is CASSWTSGSFYEQYF. The CDR3 bases are TGTGCCAGCAGCTGGACTAGCGGGAGCTTCTACGAGCAGTACTTC.

This clonotype turned up a few times. The chain carries TRBV29-1 and TRBJ1-2, with 7 bases fitting TRBD1. The CDR3 has 13 residues. V was clipped by 4 bases and J by 7 bases; unmatched bases: 9. Per the germline V gene, CDR1 is SQVTM and CDR2 is ANQGSEA. The CDR3 reads CSVGGGGPSGYTF. The CDR3, as DNA: TGCAGCGTTGGGGGAGGGGGCCCTAGTGGCTACACCTTC.

The V gene is TRBV27, the J gene TRBJ2-1, with 7 bases identical to TRBD1. The length of the CDR3 is 16 residues. J was trimmed by 2 bases and V by 8 bases; bases with no gene match: 12. In germline, CDR1 is MNHEY, CDR2 SMNVEV (reference sequence). The CDR3 nucleotides are TGTGCCAGCGAAACTCACAGGGGAGCGCCCTACAATGAGCAGTTCTTC. Its translation is CASETHRGAPYNEQFF.

This clonotype was picked up a small number of times. The chain uses TRBV11-2 and TRBJ1-1; the D is unclear. Germline V gives CDR1 SGHAT, CDR2 FQNNGV. The CDR3 extends over 13 amino acids. V was pared by 1 base and J by 5 bases, with 8 bases between. CDR3 DNA: TGTGCCAGCAGCTTAGCTATGGGGACTGAAGCTTTCTTT. It encodes CASSLAMGTEAFF.

The table lists this clonotype with many counts. The chain carries TRBV7-8 and TRBJ1-5; D unresolved. Germline values: CDR1 SGHVS, CDR2 FQNEAQ. The CDR3 totals 17 residues. Trimming shortened V by 6 bases and J by 6 bases, and 24 bases separated the two germline ends. This chain's CDR3 is CASRPWEIGRSGQPQHF. The CDR3 bases are TGTGCCAGCAGGCCTTGGGAGATTGGTAGGTCGGGTCAGCCCCAGCATTTT.

This clonotype came up a few times. In nucleotides, the CDR3 is TGTGCCAGCCCGACTGGGGGCCATAACACCGGGGAGCTGTTTTTT. Amino acid sequence: CASPTGGHNTGELFF. The chain has TRBV7-2 and TRBJ2-2; possible D gene TRBD1, 6 bases. This CDR3 contains 15 residues. Per germline, CDR1 SGHTA and CDR2 FQGNSA. V gave up 8 bases and J gave up 2 bases, with 15 bases separating them.

There are a few counts of this clonotype. This chain links TRBV7-6 with TRBJ2-2, with no clear D. CDR3 length equals 12 residues. Germline V gives CDR1 SGHVS, CDR2 FNYEAQ. Between the trimmed V and J ends, which lost 3 bases and 4 bases, there was a span of 3 bases. The CDR3 spells CASSFFTGELFF. CDR3 nucleotide sequence: TGTGCCAGCAGCTTTTTCACCGGGGAGCTGTTTTTT.

This clonotype was counted at least ten times. The rearrangement joins TRBV7-9 to TRBJ2-4; maybe TRBD2 (6 bases). There are 16 residues in the CDR3. Germline loops: CDR1 SEHNR, CDR2 FQNEAQ (reference sequence). Trimming removed 5 bases at V and 1 base at J, with 15 bases between. CDR3 bases: TGTGCCAGCAGCGCGACTAGTTATGGCGCCAAAAACATTCAGTACTTC. As protein: CASSATSYGAKNIQYF.

This clonotype came up a few times. It may be a read error: a sequence one base away is much more abundant. The chain uses TRBV7-9 and TRBJ1-4, with D possibly TRBD1 on 5 matching bases. The CDR3 consists of 16 residues. The germline gives CDR1 SEHNR, CDR2 FQNEAQ (reference sequence). The CDR3 sequence: CASSLGTRATNKKLFF. In nucleotides, the CDR3 is TGTGCCAGCAGCTTAGGGACAAGAGCAACTAATAAAAAACTGTTTTTT. Full variable domain (missing parts from reference TRBV7-9 and TRBJ1-4): DTGVSQNPRHKITKRGQNVTFRCDPISEHNRLYWYRQTLGQGPEFLTYFQNEAQLEKSRLLSDRFSAERPKGSFSTLEIQRTEQGDSAMYLCASSLGTRATNKKLFFGSGTQLSVL.

This clonotype has only a few counts. The chain links TRBV20-1 to TRBJ2-1; TRBD2 aligns across 11 bases. This CDR3 has 15 residues. With 6 bases clipped from V and 1 base from J, the junction kept 5 bases outside the gene matches. Looked up from germline, CDR1 is DFQATT and CDR2 is SNEGSKA (reference sequence). CDR3 DNA sequence: TGCAGTGCAAGGACTAGCGGGCAGTCCTACAATGAGCAGTTCTTC. Amino acid sequence: CSARTSGQSYNEQFF.